The clone carrying this T cell receptor beta chain was observed a handful of times. Its antigen is not known. Using RNA transcripts as the source, TCR beta CDR3 regions were amplified. The HTBI primer set served for first-round RT-PCR of the TCR CDR3. In TCRdb, the multiplex PCR reads were re-called with MiXCR into one record per CDR3 protein. Of about 340,000 distinct CDR3 sequences listed, 18% are singletons. This sample is part of a study of T cells in Graves' hyperthyroidism and ophthalmopathy. Regarding the study as a whole: Model output signaled ophthalmopathy a median about 6.3 months ahead of onset. Blood held most thyroid clonotypes expanded above 0.001 frequency.

Trimming left V 4 bases short and J 8 bases short, with 17 bases between. CDR1 and CDR2 from the germline V gene are SGHTA and FQGTGA. The length of the CDR3 is 15 residues. Sequenced input: blood. The receptor was isolated from a woman aged 45-60 years with Graves' hyperthyroidism. V usage is TRBV7-3 and J usage is TRBJ1-4; the D gene is possibly TRBD1 (5 bases). CDR3 in DNA: TGTGCCAGCAGCTCTCTGGGACTTGCCAGCGAAAAACTGTTTTTT. This codes for CASSSLGLASEKLFF.